These 18 T cell receptor beta chains came from one sample sequenced in a study of T cell repertoires in cytomegalovirus infection. These receptors are not linked to any known antigen. One entry per CDR3 protein results from TCRdb running MiXCR on the reads. The sample records some 500,000 distinct CDR3 sequences, 30% to 40% being singletons. Sequenced here: cultured PBMCs, sampled from culture after CMV antigen stimulation. These receptors all come from a human donor in good health (CMV status not recorded). Some clones in this sample may be carry-over from other donors' samples.

The chain is built from TRBV28 and TRBJ2-2; unclear D gene. The CDR3 contains 15 residues. CDR1 and CDR2 from the germline V gene are MDHEN and SYDVKM. Trimming shortened V by 3 bases and J by 0 bases, and 8 bases separated the two germline ends. CDR3 residues: CASSFLGPNTGELFF. As DNA, the CDR3 is TGTGCCAGCAGTTTTCTAGGGCCGAACACCGGGGAGCTGTTTTTT.

This chain joins TRBV19 and TRBJ1-2; D perhaps matches TRBD1 (6 bases). V lost 7 bases to trimming and J lost 3 bases, with 15 bases between them. Germline loops: CDR1 LNHDA, CDR2 SQIVND (reference sequence). The CDR3 loop spans 14 amino acids. The DNA for the CDR3 is TGTGCCAGTACTACGACCGGGGGCGACTATGGCTACACCTTC. It yields the protein CASTTTGGDYGYTF.

V and J are TRBV10-2 and TRBJ2-3; TRBD2 aligns across 8 bases. Germline CDR1 is WSHSY and CDR2 is SAAADI. V lost 4 bases to trimming and J lost 3 bases; unmatched junction nucleotides: 6. This CDR3 spans 15 amino acids. The CDR3 coding sequence is TGCGCCAGCAGTGGACTAGCGTCCAATACAGATACGCAGTATTTT. It codes for CASSGLASNTDTQYF.

V usage is TRBV20-1 and J usage is TRBJ2-5, with D possibly matching TRBD2 (7 bases). CDR3 length equals 12 residues. Trimming cost V 5 bases and J 5 bases, with 12 bases left between them. CDR1 DFQATT and CDR2 SNEGSKA come from the germline V gene (reference sequence). In DNA, the CDR3 is TGCAGTGCTGAGGGGAGGGGGGAGACCCAGTACTTC. Encoded protein: CSAEGRGETQYF.

This chain connects TRBV2 to TRBJ2-1, with D hard to call. The V end was cut by 6 bases, the J end by 1 base, with 10 bases between. Germline loops: CDR1 SNHLY, CDR2 FYNNEI. The CDR3 is 14 amino acids. CDR3 residues: CASRGGGSYNEQFF. DNA for the CDR3: TGTGCCAGCAGGGGTGGTGGTTCCTACAATGAGCAGTTCTTC.

This clonotype came up a few times. This sequence joins TRBV7-6 and TRBJ2-1; tentatively, D is TRBD2 (5 bases). V lost 8 bases and J 8 bases, leaving 22 bases between the germline ends. This CDR3 is built from 15 residues. The germline V gene has CDR1 SGHVS and CDR2 FNYEAQ. This CDR3 is CASAPALALVDEQFF. CDR3 sequence (DNA): TGTGCCAGCGCCCCCGCGCTAGCCCTGGTAGATGAGCAGTTCTTC.

This clonotype has a handful of counts. The rearrangement joins TRBV7-8 to TRBJ2-7; D gene unclear. Germline V CDR1 and CDR2: SGHVS, FQNEAQ. V was pared by 1 base and J by 2 bases, with 6 bases between. This CDR3 contains 13 residues. The CDR3 DNA follows: TGTGCCAGCAGCTTAGACACCGCCTACGAGCAGTACGTC. It specifies CASSLDTAYEQYV.

This clonotype was counted only a few times. The gene calls are TRBV6-5 and TRBJ1-4, with D perhaps TRBD1 (5 bases). Germline V lookup: CDR1 MNHEY, CDR2 SVGAGI. CDR3 length: 14 residues. V gave up 0 bases and J gave up 7 bases, with 9 bases separating them. CDR3 in DNA: TGTGCCAGCAGTTACTCAGGGGCCGCTGAAAAACTGTTTTTT. Its protein is CASSYSGAAEKLFF.

The rearrangement joins TRBV20-1 to TRBJ2-1; 8 bases align to TRBD2. V lost 5 bases and J lost 1; bases outside the gene matches: 1. Germline-derived CDR1 and CDR2 are DFQATT and SNEGSKA (reference sequence). The CDR3 has 13 residues. CDR3 bases: TGCAGTGCTGTAGCGGGATCCTACAATGAGCAGTTCTTC. This gives the protein CSAVAGSYNEQFF.

The chain employs TRBV19 and TRBJ2-3, with 7 bases lining up with TRBD1. The CDR3 is 15 residues long. Germline CDR1 LNHDA, CDR2 SQIVND (reference sequence). V dropped 5 bases and J dropped 4; count of bases not matched to a gene: 9. CDR3 in amino acids: CASSLRTGRADTQYF. The CDR3 DNA reads TGTGCCAGTAGTCTACGGACAGGCAGGGCAGATACGCAGTATTTT.

The chain uses TRBV7-9 and TRBJ2-1, with TRBD2 matching over 11 bases. V lost 4 bases and J lost 6; bases outside the gene matches: 5. Germline V gene sequence: CDR1 SEHNR, CDR2 FQNEAQ (reference sequence). The CDR3 extends over 15 amino acids. The CDR3: CASSSIAGGINEQFF. The DNA for the CDR3 is TGTGCCAGCAGCTCGATAGCGGGAGGGATCAATGAGCAGTTCTTC.

V and J are TRBV20-1 and TRBJ1-4; TRBD1 matches 9 bases. The ends lost 5 bases at V and 7 bases at J; junction bases unmatched: 14. The CDR3 is made up of 16 amino acids. Germline V gene sequence: CDR1 DFQATT, CDR2 SNEGSKA (reference sequence). CDR3 nucleotides: TGCAGTGCTCAGAGTCCCGGGACAGGGTTGGGTGAAAAACTGTTTTTT. It yields the protein CSAQSPGTGLGEKLFF.

This clonotype was seen a handful of times. The chain links TRBV6-1 to TRBJ2-5; D is possibly TRBD1 (5 bases). CDR3 length: 16 residues. Trimming left V 4 bases short and J 5 bases short, with 20 bases between. Germline V lookup: CDR1 MNHNS, CDR2 SASEGT. The CDR3 sequence is CASSAPPQGRWETQYF. In DNA, the CDR3 is TGTGCCAGCAGTGCCCCCCCCCAGGGCCGGTGGGAGACCCAGTACTTC.

The CDR3 here is CASSYGLTEQYV. The CDR3 DNA sequence: TGTGCCAGCAGTTACGGGCTGACTGAGCAGTACGTC. This rearrangement joins TRBV6-2 or TRBV6-3 to TRBJ2-7; no clear D gene. There are 12 residues in the CDR3. Trimming left V 2 bases short and J 7 bases short, with 9 bases between. Per the germline V gene, CDR1 is MNHEY and CDR2 is SVGEGT.

This clonotype was seen a few times. The chain carries TRBV4-1 and TRBJ1-2; 7 nucleotides agree with TRBD1. V shed 3 bases, J shed 2 bases, and the junction held 6 bases outside the gene matches. Germline values: CDR1 MGHRA, CDR2 YSYEKL. The CDR3 has 15 amino acids. CDR3 in DNA: TGCGCCAGCAGCCATTTAGACAGGGAAAACTATGGCTACACCTTC. Encoded protein: CASSHLDRENYGYTF.

This clonotype occurred a few times. V usage is TRBV7-2 and J usage is TRBJ1-6; D may be TRBD1 (6 bases). Deletions cut 5 bases from V and 7 bases from J, with 15 bases between. CDR1 and CDR2 from the germline V gene are SGHTA and FQGNSA. The CDR3 runs to 15 residues. CDR3 residues: CASSGGTPGNSPLHF. CDR3 in DNA: TGTGCCAGCAGCGGCGGGACACCGGGCAATTCACCCCTCCACTTT.

The V and J genes are TRBV2 and TRBJ2-3, with TRBD2 matching 7 bases. Per germline, CDR1 SNHLY and CDR2 FYNNEI. V gave up 11 bases and J gave up 0 bases; unmatched junction bases: 8. The CDR3 is 14 amino acids. The DNA for the CDR3 is TGTGCCGGTAAAGCGGGGACTAGCACAGATACGCAGTATTTT. It translates to CAGKAGTSTDTQYF.

The table lists this clonotype with a count of one. This chain connects TRBV12-3 or TRBV12-4 to TRBJ1-2; maybe TRBD1 (5 bases). The CDR3 length is 14 residues. The V gene lost 7 bases and the J gene lost 1 base, with 13 bases spanning the gap. The CDR3 DNA follows: TGTGCCAGCATTCCCTGGGGGGTTAACTATGGCTACACCTTC. Protein: CASIPWGVNYGYTF.